One sample yielded the 8 T cell receptor beta chains listed below, sequenced in a study of T cells after yellow fever vaccination. One entry per CDR3 protein, called by TCRdb with MiXCR from the 5' RACE reads. The table records about 99,000 distinct CDR3 sequences, under 6.5% of them present only once. The sample here was CD8+ T cells sorted from PBMCs, taken 10 days after the yellow fever booster vaccination. These receptors originate from a man between 18 and 35 years old who received the YFV17D yellow fever vaccine.

The chain joins TRBV29-1 to TRBJ2-3; no definite D call. The CDR3 has 10 amino acids. V dropped 7 bases and J dropped 6 bases, with 8 bases sitting between them. Germline V gives CDR1 SQVTM, CDR2 ANQGSEA. CDR3 residues: CSGIMDTQYF. For the CDR3, the DNA is TGCAGCGGTATCATGGATACGCAGTATTTT.

The chain recombines TRBV5-4 with TRBJ2-4; D gene unclear. Trimming took off 5 bases at V and 6 bases at J, with 12 bases between the two ends. The CDR3 runs 13 residues. Germline CDR1 and CDR2: SGHNT and YYREEE (reference sequence). The CDR3 DNA sequence: TGTGCCAGCAGGAGATCAGAAGGAAACATTCAGTACTTC. It encodes CASRRSEGNIQYF.

A note on this clonotype: One end of the junction does not line up with germline, which may come from a read error. Here the CDR3 reads CASCHPGLDNEQFF. The CDR3 region has the DNA TGCGCCAGCTGCCACCCCGGGCTGGACAATGAGCAGTTCTTC. The chain couples TRBV4-1 to TRBJ2-1, with D hard to call. The CDR3 contains 14 residues. In germline, CDR1 is MGHRA, CDR2 YSYEKL.

This clonotype was found a few times. The gene calls are TRBV28 and TRBJ2-2; D remains ambiguous. CDR3 size: 15 residues. CDR1 is MDHEN, CDR2 SYDVKM, per germline. Deletions cut 5 bases from V and 1 base from J, with 11 bases between. The CDR3 bases are TGTGCCAGCAGTGGCATCATACTGAACACCGGGGAGCTGTTTTTT. Amino acid sequence: CASSGIILNTGELFF.

The rearrangement uses TRBV4-3 and TRBJ2-7, with 9 bases that match TRBD1. This CDR3 has 15 amino acids. CDR1 LGHNA and CDR2 YSLEER come from the germline V gene. V lost 4 bases and J lost 4; bases outside the gene matches: 8. CDR3 DNA sequence: TGCGCCAGCAGCCTAGGGACAGGGTTATTGTACGAGCAGTACTTC. This translates into CASSLGTGLLYEQYF.

This clonotype has a handful of counts. The chain is built from TRBV9 and TRBJ2-2; a weak D match, TRBD2 (5 bases). Germline CDR1 SGDLS, CDR2 YYNGEE. The CDR3 has 15 residues. V lost 2 bases and J 0 bases, leaving 8 bases between the germline ends. CDR3 in amino acids: CASSVSGSNTGELFF. The CDR3, as DNA: TGTGCCAGCAGCGTGTCGGGGTCGAACACCGGGGAGCTGTTTTTT.

This clonotype was seen more than once but under ten times. The chain is built from TRBV6-1 and TRBJ2-7; D gene uncertain. The CDR3 length is 14 residues. Germline lookup yields CDR1 MNHNS and CDR2 SASEGT. The V gene lost 5 bases and the J gene lost 0 bases, with 11 bases spanning the gap. The CDR3 DNA sequence: TGTGCCAGCAGTTACCGGTCGGGCTCCTACGAGCAGTACGTC. Its translation is CASSYRSGSYEQYV.

This clonotype was counted many times. This chain uses TRBV6-6 with TRBJ2-2; no definite D call. The CDR3 length is 12 residues. From germline, CDR1 is MNHNY and CDR2 SVGAGI (reference sequence). V was cut by 2 bases and J by 9 bases, with 7 bases left in between. The CDR3: CASSYLVRELFF. CDR3 DNA: TGTGCCAGCAGTTACCTGGTCCGGGAGCTGTTTTTT.